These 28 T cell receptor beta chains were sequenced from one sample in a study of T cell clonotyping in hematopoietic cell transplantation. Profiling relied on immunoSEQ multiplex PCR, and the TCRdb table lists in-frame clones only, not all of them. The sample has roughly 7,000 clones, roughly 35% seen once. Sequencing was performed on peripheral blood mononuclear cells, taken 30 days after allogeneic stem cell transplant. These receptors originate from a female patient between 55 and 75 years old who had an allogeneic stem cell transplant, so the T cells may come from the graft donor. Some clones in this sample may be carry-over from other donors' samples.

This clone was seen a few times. In DNA form, the CDR3 reads TGCGCCAGCAGCGGGGAGGGGCTACATGGCTACACCTTC. Encoded protein: CASSGEGLHGYTF. J is TRBJ1-2 and V is TRBV5-1, with D perhaps TRBD1 (5 bases). There are 13 residues in the CDR3. The V end was cut by 4 bases, the J end by 6 bases, with 13 bases between. The V gene's germline CDR1 is SGHRS and CDR2 YFSETQ. Combining the CDR3 with reference TRBV5-1 and TRBJ1-2 gives the whole variable domain KAGVTQTPRYLIKTRGQQVTLSCSPISGHRSVSWYQQTPGQGLQFLFEYFSETQRNKGNFPGRFSGRQFSNSRSEMNVSTLELGDSALYLCASSGEGLHGYTFGSGTRLTVV.

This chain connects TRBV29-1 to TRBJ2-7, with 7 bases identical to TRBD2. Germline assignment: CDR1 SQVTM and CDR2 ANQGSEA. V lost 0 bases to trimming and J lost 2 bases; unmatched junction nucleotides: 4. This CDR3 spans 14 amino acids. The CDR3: CSVEDRLAAYEQYF. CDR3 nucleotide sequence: TGCAGCGTTGAAGATCGTCTAGCGGCCTACGAGCAGTACTTC.

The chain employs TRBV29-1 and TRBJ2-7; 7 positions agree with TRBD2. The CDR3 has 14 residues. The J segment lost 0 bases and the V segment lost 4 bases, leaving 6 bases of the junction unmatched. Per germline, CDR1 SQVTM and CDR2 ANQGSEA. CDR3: CSVARGVPSYEQYF. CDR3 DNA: TGCAGCGTTGCCCGGGGGGTTCCCTCCTACGAGCAGTACTTC.

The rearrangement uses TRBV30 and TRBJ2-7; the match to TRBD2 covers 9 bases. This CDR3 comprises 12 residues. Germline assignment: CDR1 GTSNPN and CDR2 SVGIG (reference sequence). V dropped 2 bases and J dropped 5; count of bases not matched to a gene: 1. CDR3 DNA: TGTGCCTGGAGTCTAGCGGGAAACGAGCAGTACTTC. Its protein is CAWSLAGNEQYF.

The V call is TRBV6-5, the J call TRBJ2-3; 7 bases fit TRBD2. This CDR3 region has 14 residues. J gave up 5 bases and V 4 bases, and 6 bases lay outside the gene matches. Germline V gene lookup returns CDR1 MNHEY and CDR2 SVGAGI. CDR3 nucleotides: TGTGCCAGCAGTTCCAGCGGGGAGATAGATACGCAGTATTTT. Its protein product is CASSSSGEIDTQYF.

CDR3 sequence reads: CASSKQRNTEAFF. For the CDR3, the DNA is TGTGCCAGCAGTAAACAGAGGAACACTGAAGCTTTCTTT. The genes are TRBV25-1 and TRBJ1-1, with no clear D. Per the germline V gene, CDR1 is MGHDK and CDR2 is SYGVNS. The ends were cut back, 5 bases at V and 1 base at J, with 8 bases in the middle. The CDR3 is 13 amino acids.

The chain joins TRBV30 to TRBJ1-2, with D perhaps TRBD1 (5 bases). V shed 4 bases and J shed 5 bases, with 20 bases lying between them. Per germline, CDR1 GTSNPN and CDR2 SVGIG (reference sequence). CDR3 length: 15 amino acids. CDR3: CAWTPWDGKSYGYTF. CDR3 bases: TGTGCCTGGACGCCTTGGGACGGGAAGTCTTATGGCTACACCTTC.

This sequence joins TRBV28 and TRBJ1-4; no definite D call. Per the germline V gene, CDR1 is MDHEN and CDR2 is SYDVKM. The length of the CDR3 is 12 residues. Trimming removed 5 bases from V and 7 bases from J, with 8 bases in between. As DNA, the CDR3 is TGTGCCAGCAGTAGCCGGCGTGAAAAACTGTTTTTT. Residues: CASSSRREKLFF.

The DNA for the CDR3 is TGCAGCGTTGAACTGTCAAGCAATCAGCCCCAGCATTTT. This gives the protein CSVELSSNQPQHF. The V call is TRBV29-1, the J call TRBJ1-5; D is unresolved. The germline V and J ends were trimmed by 2 bases and 1 base, with 6 bases remaining between them. The germline V gene encodes CDR1 SQVTM and CDR2 ANQGSEA. This CDR3 is built from 13 residues.

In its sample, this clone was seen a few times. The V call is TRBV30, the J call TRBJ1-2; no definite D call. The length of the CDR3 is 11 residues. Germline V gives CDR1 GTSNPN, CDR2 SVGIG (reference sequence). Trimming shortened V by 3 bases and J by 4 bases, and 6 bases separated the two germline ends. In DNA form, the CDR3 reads TGTGCCTGGAGGCCACTCTATGGCTACACCTTC. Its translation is CAWRPLYGYTF.

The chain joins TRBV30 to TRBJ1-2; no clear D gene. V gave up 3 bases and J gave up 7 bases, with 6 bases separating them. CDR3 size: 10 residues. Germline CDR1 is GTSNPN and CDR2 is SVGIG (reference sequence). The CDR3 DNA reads TGTGCCTGGAGAACAGTTGGCTACACCTTC. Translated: CAWRTVGYTF.

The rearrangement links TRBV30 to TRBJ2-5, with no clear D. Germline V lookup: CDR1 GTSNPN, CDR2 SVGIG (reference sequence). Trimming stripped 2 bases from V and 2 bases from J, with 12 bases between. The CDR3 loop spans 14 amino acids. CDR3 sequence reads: CAWSLTARQETQYF. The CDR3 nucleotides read TGTGCCTGGAGTCTTACTGCAAGGCAAGAGACCCAGTACTTC.

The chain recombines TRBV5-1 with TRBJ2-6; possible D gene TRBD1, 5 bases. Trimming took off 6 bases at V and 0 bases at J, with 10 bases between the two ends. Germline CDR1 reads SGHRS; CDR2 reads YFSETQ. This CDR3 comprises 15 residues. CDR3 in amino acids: CASTPTDSGANVLTF. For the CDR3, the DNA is TGCGCCAGCACACCGACAGACTCTGGGGCCAACGTCCTGACTTTC.

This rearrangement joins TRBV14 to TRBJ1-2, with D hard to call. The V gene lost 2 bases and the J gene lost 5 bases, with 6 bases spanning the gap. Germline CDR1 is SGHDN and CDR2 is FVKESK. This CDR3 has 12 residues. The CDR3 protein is CASSQRTYGYTF. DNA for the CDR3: TGTGCCAGCAGCCAAAGGACGTATGGCTACACCTTC.

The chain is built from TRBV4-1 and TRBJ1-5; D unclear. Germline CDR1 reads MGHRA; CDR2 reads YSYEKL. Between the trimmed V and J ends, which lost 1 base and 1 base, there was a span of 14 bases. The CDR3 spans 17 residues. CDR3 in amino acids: CASSQGAQLRSNQPQHF. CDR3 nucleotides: TGCGCCAGCAGCCAAGGCGCACAACTGCGGAGCAATCAGCCCCAGCATTTT.

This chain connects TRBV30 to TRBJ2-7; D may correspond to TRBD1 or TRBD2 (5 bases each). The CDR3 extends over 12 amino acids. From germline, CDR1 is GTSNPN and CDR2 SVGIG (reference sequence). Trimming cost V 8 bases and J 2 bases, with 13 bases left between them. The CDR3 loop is CAGTSATYEQYF. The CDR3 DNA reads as TGTGCCGGGACCAGCGCAACCTACGAGCAGTACTTC.

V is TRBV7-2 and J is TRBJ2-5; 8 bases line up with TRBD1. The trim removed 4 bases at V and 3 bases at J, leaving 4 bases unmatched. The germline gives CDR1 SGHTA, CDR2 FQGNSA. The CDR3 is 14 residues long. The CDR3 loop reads CASSSGQVKETQYF. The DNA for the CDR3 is TGTGCCAGCAGCTCGGGACAGGTGAAAGAGACCCAGTACTTC.

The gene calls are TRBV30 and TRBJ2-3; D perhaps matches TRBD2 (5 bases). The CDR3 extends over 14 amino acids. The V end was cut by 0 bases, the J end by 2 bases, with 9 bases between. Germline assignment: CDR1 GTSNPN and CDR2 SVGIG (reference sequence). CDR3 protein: CAWSVEAVTDTQYF. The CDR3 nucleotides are TGTGCCTGGAGTGTTGAAGCGGTCACAGATACGCAGTATTTT.

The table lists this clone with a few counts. In DNA, the CDR3 is TGTGCCTGGGGGGGACTGTGTAGCAATCAGCCCCAGCATTTT. This translates into CAWGGLCSNQPQHF. The rearrangement joins TRBV30 to TRBJ1-5; D is perhaps TRBD1 (5 bases). Deletions cut 5 bases from V and 0 bases from J, with 11 bases between. The germline CDR1 and CDR2 sequences are GTSNPN and SVGIG (reference sequence). CDR3 length: 14 amino acids.

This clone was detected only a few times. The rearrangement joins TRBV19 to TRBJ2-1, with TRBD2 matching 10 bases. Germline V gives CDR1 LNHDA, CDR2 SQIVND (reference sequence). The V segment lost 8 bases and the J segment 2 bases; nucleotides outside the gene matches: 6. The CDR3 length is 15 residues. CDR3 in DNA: TGTGCCAGTGGTTCTAGCGGGAGTGCCTACAATGAGCAGTTCTTC. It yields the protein CASGSSGSAYNEQFF.

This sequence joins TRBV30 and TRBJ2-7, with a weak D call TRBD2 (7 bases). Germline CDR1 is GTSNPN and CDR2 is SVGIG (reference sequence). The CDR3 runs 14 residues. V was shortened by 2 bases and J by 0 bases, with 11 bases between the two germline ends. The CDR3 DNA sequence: TGTGCCTGGAGTAGGGGGGGGAGCTCCTACGAGCAGTACTTC. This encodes CAWSRGGSSYEQYF.

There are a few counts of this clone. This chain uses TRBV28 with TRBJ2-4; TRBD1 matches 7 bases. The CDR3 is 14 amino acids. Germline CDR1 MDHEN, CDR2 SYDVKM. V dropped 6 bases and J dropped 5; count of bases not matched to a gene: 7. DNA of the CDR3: TGTGCCAGCAGCTTTGACAGGGACCAAAACATTCAGTACTTC. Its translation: CASSFDRDQNIQYF.

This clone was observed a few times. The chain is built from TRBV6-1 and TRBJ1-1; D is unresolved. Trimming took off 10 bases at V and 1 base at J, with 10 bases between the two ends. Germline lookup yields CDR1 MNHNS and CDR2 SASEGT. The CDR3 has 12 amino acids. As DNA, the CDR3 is TGTGCCATGGACGGGGAGAACACTGAAGCTTTCTTT. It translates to CAMDGENTEAFF.

The CDR3 nucleotides are TGTGCCAGCAGCTTTAAGAACACCGGGGAGCTGTTTTTT. Residues: CASSFKNTGELFF. V gene TRBV5-6 combines with J gene TRBJ2-2; unclear D gene. CDR1 is SGHDT and CDR2 is YYEEEE in the germline V gene. V shed 2 bases and J shed 1 base, with 3 bases lying between them. The CDR3 loop spans 13 amino acids.

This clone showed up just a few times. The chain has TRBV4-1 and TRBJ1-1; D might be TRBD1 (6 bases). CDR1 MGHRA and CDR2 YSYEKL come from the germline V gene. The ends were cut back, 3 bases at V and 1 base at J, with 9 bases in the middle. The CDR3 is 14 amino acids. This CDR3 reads CASSQATGNTEAFF. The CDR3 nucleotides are TGCGCCAGCAGCCAGGCGACAGGGAACACTGAAGCTTTCTTT.

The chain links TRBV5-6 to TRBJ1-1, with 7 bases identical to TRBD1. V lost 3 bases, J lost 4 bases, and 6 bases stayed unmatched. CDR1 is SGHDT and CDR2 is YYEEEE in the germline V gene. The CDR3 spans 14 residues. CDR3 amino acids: CASSSPPGGTEAFF. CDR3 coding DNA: TGTGCCAGCAGCTCACCTCCAGGGGGCACTGAAGCTTTCTTT.

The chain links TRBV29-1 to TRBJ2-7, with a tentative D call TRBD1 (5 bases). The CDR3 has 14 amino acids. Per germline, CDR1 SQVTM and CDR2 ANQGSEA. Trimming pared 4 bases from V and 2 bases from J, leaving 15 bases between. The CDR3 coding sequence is TGCAGCGTTGTTCTAGGGGCCGTCCCCTACGAGCAGTACTTC. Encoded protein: CSVVLGAVPYEQYF.

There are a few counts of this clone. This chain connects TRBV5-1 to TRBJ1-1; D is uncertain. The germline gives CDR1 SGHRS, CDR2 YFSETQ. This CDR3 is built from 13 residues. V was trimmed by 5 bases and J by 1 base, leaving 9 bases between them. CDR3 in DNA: TGCGCCAGCAGTTTATCCTGGAACACTGAAGCTTTCTTT. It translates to CASSLSWNTEAFF.